This TCR beta chain was profiled in a study of regulatory T cells in long-lasting Graves disease. Study-level results: Patients with persistent Graves' had lower TCR diversity than newly diagnosed patients.

There are a few counts of this clonotype. The antigen remains undetermined. The junction had 5 bases not matched to a gene; V was cut back by 6 bases and J by 6 bases. The CDR3 loop spans 12 amino acids. From germline, CDR1 is DFQATT and CDR2 SNEGSKA (reference sequence). The time point is: newly diagnosed GD, antithyroid drugs for less than 3 months. With RNA extracted from PBMCs as input, the TCR library was made. American Thyroid Association guidelines defined how Graves' disease was diagnosed. Relying on iRepertoire HTBI primers and Arm-PCR of CDR3 regions, the team built TCR beta libraries. TCRdb reprocessed the multiplex PCR reads with MiXCR, giving one entry per CDR3 protein. The sample includes hundreds of thousands of distinct CDR3 sequences, roughly 15% of them seen just once. The sample also formed part of further work on T cells in Graves' hyperthyroidism and ophthalmopathy.

This chain links TRBV20-1 with TRBJ1-2, with 9 bases aligning to TRBD1. The receptor was derived from a woman aged 30 to 39 with Graves disease. The source material was peripheral blood mononuclear cells (PBMCs), sampled at new diagnosis, from a patient treated with antithyroid drugs. CDR3 amino acids: CSALGQGDGYTF. In nucleotides, the CDR3 is TGCAGTGCCCTGGGACAGGGCGATGGCTACACCTTC.